This T cell receptor (beta chain) was profiled in a study of T cells in Graves' hyperthyroidism and ophthalmopathy. Authors of the study amplified TCR beta CDR3 regions from RNA transcripts. First-round RT-PCR with HTBI primers amplified the TCR CDR3 region. Using its own MiXCR run on the multiplex PCR reads, TCRdb lists one record per CDR3 protein. This table holds 450,000 to 550,000 distinct CDR3 sequences, less than 25% found once. Germline CDR1 SGHTA, CDR2 FQGNSA. This CDR3 comprises 15 residues. The V and J ends lost 0 bases and 1 base respectively, with 10 bases between them. Study conclusions and caveats: Most clonotypes that expanded in the thyroid above 0.001 also showed up in blood.

Enrolled ophthalmopathy patients presented with a Clinical Activity Score of at least 3, a NOSPECS grade of at least 4, and disease duration under 3 months. In this sample, this clonotype turned up many times. What it binds is unknown. The sequencing sample was made of blood. This sequence joins TRBV7-2 and TRBJ2-7; D assignment may be TRBD1 or TRBD2 (6 bases each). The source is a woman in her 30s with Graves' ophthalmopathy. CDR3 in DNA: TGTGCCAGCAGCTTAGCCGGAGGGGGTTCCTACGAGCAGTACTTC. It yields the protein CASSLAGGGSYEQYF. Using reference TRBV7-2 and TRBJ2-7 for the parts outside the CDR3, the full variable domain is GAGVSQSPSNKVTEKGKDVELRCDPISGHTALYWYRQSLGQGLEFLIYFQGNSAPDKSGLPSDRFSAERTGGSVSTLTIQRTQQEDSAVYLCASSLAGGGSYEQYFGPGTRLTVT.